The text below deals with one T cell receptor beta chain. What it binds is unknown. TCRdb keeps only in-frame clones here, not all; method: immunoSEQ multiplex PCR. The data contain approximately 300,000 clones, around four fifths of them singletons. In germline, CDR1 is MNHEY, CDR2 SMNVEV (reference sequence). This CDR3 is 12 amino acids long. V lost 4 bases and J lost 8, with 6 bases in between. The data belong to a study of Ad26.COV2.S vaccination and SARS-CoV-2 variants. Study results and limitations: Breadth measured for non-spike TCRs was similar across vaccine and placebo recipients.

Noted treatment: 15 to 20 received Ad26.COV2.S at low or high dose, single or two shots; several received placebo; per-sample allocation not given. Material that was analyzed had been drawn on day 63 after the first vaccine or placebo injection. The individual, an adult aged 18-55 years, was a donor in Boston. This rearrangement joins TRBV27 to TRBJ1-6; D unclear. The sample in question was peripheral blood, obtained in a trial of Ad26.COV2.S vaccine versus placebo. This receptor was identified in a person aged 18-65 years who received the Ad26.COV2.S COVID-19 vaccine or a placebo. CDR3 DNA: TGTGCCAGCAGTTACGGAGATTCACCCCTCCACTTT. It translates to CASSYGDSPLHF.